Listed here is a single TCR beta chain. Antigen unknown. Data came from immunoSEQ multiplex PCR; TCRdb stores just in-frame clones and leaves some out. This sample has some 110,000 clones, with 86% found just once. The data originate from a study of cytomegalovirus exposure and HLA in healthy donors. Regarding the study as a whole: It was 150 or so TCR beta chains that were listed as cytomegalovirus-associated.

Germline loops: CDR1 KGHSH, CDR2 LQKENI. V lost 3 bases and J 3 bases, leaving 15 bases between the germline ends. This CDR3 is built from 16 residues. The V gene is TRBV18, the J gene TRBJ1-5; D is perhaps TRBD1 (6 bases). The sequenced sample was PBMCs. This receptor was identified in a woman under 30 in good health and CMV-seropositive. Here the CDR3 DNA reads TGTGCCAGCTCACCTGTGAAACAGGGCGCCAATCAGCCCCAGCATTTT. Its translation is CASSPVKQGANQPQHF. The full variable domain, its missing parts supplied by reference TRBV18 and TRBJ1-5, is NAGVMQNPRHLVRRRGQEARLRCSPMKGHSHVYWYRQLPEEGLKFMVYLQKENIIDESGMPKERFSAEFPKEGPSILRIQQVVRGDSAAYFCASSPVKQGANQPQHFGDGTRLSIL.